Listed below are T cell receptor beta chains from one sample, sequenced in a study of T-cell memory formation after mild COVID-19. TCRdb recomputed calls from the 5' RACE reads with MiXCR, one row per CDR3 protein. Of fewer than 300,000 distinct CDR3 sequences listed, 16% are singletons. The specimen was PBMCs or a T cell subset sorted from them (not recorded which). The receptors here all came from a man between 18 and 29 years old who had mild COVID-19 (a few samples of this study predate the infection). Cell type and time point are not known. CDR3s leave out the opening cysteine and the closing phenylalanine or tryptophan. Clone sizes are given selectively: once, few, many, or a class where the clone is expanded.

CDR3aa: ASSESPAGIGEKLF; abundance: -; v_gene: TRBV25-1
CDR3aa: ASSSGTGAGANVLT; abundance: many; v_gene: TRBV7-8
CDR3aa: ASSLIGQEDYGYT; abundance: many; v_gene: TRBV5-1
CDR3aa: ASSMAGLAYTDTQY; abundance: -; v_gene: TRBV11-2
CDR3aa: SASGPGAKNIQY; abundance: -; v_gene: TRBV20-1
CDR3aa: ASSFQWGGEKLF; abundance: few; v_gene: TRBV7-2
CDR3aa: ASSPTGALDTQY; abundance: few; v_gene: TRBV5-1
CDR3aa: ASSSATLTNNEKLF; abundance: once; v_gene: TRBV7-2
CDR3aa: ASSPGQGATTGELF; abundance: -; v_gene: TRBV5-1
CDR3aa: ASSSTVSNEQF; abundance: few; v_gene: TRBV11-2
CDR3aa: AISDPDRGYGYT; abundance: few; v_gene: TRBV10-3
CDR3aa: ASSLGTDLGDTQY; abundance: -; v_gene: TRBV7-6
CDR3aa: ASSQGESKNIQY; abundance: few; v_gene: TRBV3-1
CDR3aa: ASSQQGISYEQY; abundance: many; v_gene: TRBV5-1
CDR3aa: ASMLLAGVRTGELF; abundance: -; v_gene: TRBV6-5
CDR3aa: SVVRDRALDTQY; abundance: few; v_gene: TRBV29-1
CDR3aa: AVAGTSSGAEAF; abundance: many; v_gene: TRBV10-3
CDR3aa: ASSRLRGSTEAF; abundance: -; v_gene: TRBV7-2
CDR3aa: ASSSPIAGDTDTQY; abundance: -; v_gene: TRBV12-3/TRBV12-4
CDR3aa: ASSPRIAGLNEQF; abundance: -; v_gene: TRBV19
CDR3aa: ASSQGVFGNTEAF; abundance: -; v_gene: TRBV3-1
CDR3aa: ASAQGGSNQPQH; abundance: -; v_gene: TRBV5-1
CDR3aa: ASSRSSGADTQY; abundance: few; v_gene: TRBV4-3
CDR3aa: ASSFTPGSKNIQY; abundance: -; v_gene: TRBV28